The 28 T cell receptor beta chains below come from one sample, sequenced in a study of technical replicates of blood from a few donors. Sequencing was performed with immunoSEQ multiplex PCR; in TCRdb, only in-frame clones are kept and a portion is missing. In the table there are 65,000 to 90,000 clones, 95% to 98% of which are singletons. The sample consisted of T cells isolated from PBMCs. The receptors originated from a human donor in good health.

The genes are TRBV6-5 and TRBJ2-2; 13 bases are shared with TRBD2. Germline CDR1 and CDR2: MNHEY and SVGAGI. The CDR3 has 15 residues. The J segment lost 3 bases and the V segment lost 6 bases, leaving 1 base of the junction unmatched. The CDR3 here is CASRGLAGYTGELFF. The CDR3 DNA sequence: TGTGCCAGCAGGGGACTAGCGGGATACACCGGGGAGCTGTTTTTT.

CDR3 sequence (DNA): TGTGCCACTTCGACTAGCGGGAGGCCATACTCCTACGAGCAGTACTTC. Protein sequence: CATSTSGRPYSYEQYF. This chain uses TRBV19 with TRBJ2-7, with 13 bases lining up with TRBD2. V dropped 10 bases and J dropped 0; count of bases not matched to a gene: 9. The CDR3 is 16 residues long. CDR1 LNHDA and CDR2 SQIVND come from the germline V gene (reference sequence).

The rearrangement uses TRBV28 and TRBJ2-2; 10 bases fit TRBD1. With 6 bases clipped from V and 3 bases from J, the junction kept 4 bases outside the gene matches. The V gene's germline CDR1 is MDHEN and CDR2 SYDVKM. The CDR3 is made up of 15 amino acids. In nucleotides, the CDR3 is TGTGCCAGCAGACCCGGGACAGGGGACACCGGGGAGCTGTTTTTT. The encoded protein is CASRPGTGDTGELFF.

J is TRBJ2-3 and V is TRBV25-1; 9 bases agree with TRBD2. With V trimmed by 3 bases and J by 4 bases, 8 bases remained unmatched. CDR1 MGHDK and CDR2 SYGVNS come from the germline V gene. The CDR3 has 16 amino acids. In DNA form, the CDR3 reads TGTGCCAGCAGTGACAGACTAGCGGAACAATCAGATACGCAGTATTTT. Translating gives CASSDRLAEQSDTQYF.

The chain couples TRBV4-2 to TRBJ2-3; TRBD2 agrees at 10 bases. V gave up 0 bases and J gave up 6 bases; unmatched junction bases: 6. The CDR3 sequence is 16 residues long. The germline gives CDR1 LGHNA, CDR2 YNFKEQ. This chain's CDR3 is CASSQDVAGGWDTQYF. DNA for the CDR3: TGTGCCAGCAGCCAAGATGTAGCGGGAGGTTGGGATACGCAGTATTTT.

J is TRBJ2-2 and V is TRBV5-1; TRBD1 aligns across 7 bases. Germline V gene lookup returns CDR1 SGHRS and CDR2 YFSETQ. The junction had 7 bases not matched to a gene; V was cut back by 4 bases and J by 1 base. This CDR3 region has 16 residues. DNA for the CDR3: TGCGCCAGCAGCCCCGGCACAGGGGAGAACACCGGGGAGCTGTTTTTT. Protein product: CASSPGTGENTGELFF.

V and J are TRBV2 and TRBJ2-5; TRBD1 is a possible D gene (6 bases). V was pared by 8 bases and J by 1 base, with 11 bases between. Germline-derived CDR1 and CDR2 are SNHLY and FYNNEI. CDR3 length: 13 amino acids. CDR3 coding DNA: TGTGCCAGCGGTCGGGACACCCAAGAGACCCAGTACTTC. It specifies CASGRDTQETQYF.

The V and J genes are TRBV7-2 and TRBJ2-7; 9 nucleotides line up with TRBD2. CDR3 length equals 15 residues. V shed 1 base, J shed 2 bases, and the junction held 3 bases outside the gene matches. The V gene's germline CDR1 is SGHTA and CDR2 FQGNSA. The CDR3 bases are TGTGCCAGCAGCTTAGGATTAGCGGGAGCCTACGAGCAGTACTTC. Encoded protein: CASSLGLAGAYEQYF.

The chain has TRBV19 and TRBJ1-1, with 8 positions matching TRBD1. Trimming cost V 10 bases and J 5 bases; bases outside gene matches: 6. This CDR3 has 12 amino acids. CDR1 and CDR2 (germline): LNHDA, SQIVND (reference sequence). The CDR3 nucleotides are TGTGCCACCGGACAGGGATGGACTGAAGCTTTCTTT. This translates into CATGQGWTEAFF.

This rearrangement joins TRBV29-1 to TRBJ2-7; 7 bases fit TRBD1. The CDR3 has 12 residues. The V segment lost 5 bases and the J segment 5 bases; nucleotides outside the gene matches: 6. The V gene's germline CDR1 is SQVTM and CDR2 ANQGSEA. For the CDR3, the DNA is TGCAGCGTTAAAACAGGGGAGAACGAGCAGTACTTC. As protein: CSVKTGENEQYF.

The chain carries TRBV13 and TRBJ1-1; no clear D. Per germline, CDR1 PRHDT and CDR2 FYEKMQ (reference sequence). The V end lost 3 bases, the J end lost 0 bases, and 5 bases lay between the germline ends. The length of the CDR3 is 13 residues. The CDR3 sequence is CASSFYMNTEAFF. CDR3 nucleotide sequence: TGTGCCAGCAGCTTTTACATGAACACTGAAGCTTTCTTT.

The J gene is TRBJ2-3, the V gene TRBV19, with no clear D. Germline V gene data show CDR1 as LNHDA and CDR2 as SQIVND (reference sequence). V lost 6 bases, J lost 2 bases, and 12 bases lay in between. The CDR3 length is 14 residues. The CDR3 sequence: CASRSEWATDTQYF. The CDR3 DNA reads TGTGCCAGTAGATCGGAATGGGCCACAGATACGCAGTATTTT.

This chain links TRBV7-9 with TRBJ1-2; TRBD1 is a possible D gene (6 bases). V was clipped by 1 base and J by 4 bases, with 10 bases between them. The length of the CDR3 is 14 residues. Germline lookup yields CDR1 SEHNR and CDR2 FQNEAQ (reference sequence). Here the CDR3 DNA reads TGTGCCAGCAGCTTAGGGGGACAACTCTATGGCTACACCTTC. This codes for CASSLGGQLYGYTF.

The chain employs TRBV19 and TRBJ2-5; 10 positions agree with TRBD1. CDR3 size: 13 residues. Germline V lookup: CDR1 LNHDA, CDR2 SQIVND (reference sequence). Trimming took 6 bases from V and 4 from J; bases not matched to a gene: 2. The CDR3 reads CASSWDRGETQYF. CDR3 bases: TGTGCCAGTAGCTGGGACAGGGGAGAGACCCAGTACTTC.

The CDR3 loop reads CAADRDNTEAFF. In DNA, the CDR3 is TGTGCCGCGGACAGGGATAACACTGAAGCTTTCTTT. This chain joins TRBV6-1 and TRBJ1-1, with 8 nucleotides matching TRBD1. Germline V gene lookup returns CDR1 MNHNS and CDR2 SASEGT. The J segment lost 2 bases and the V segment lost 11 bases, leaving 4 bases of the junction unmatched. This CDR3 is built from 12 residues.

The gene calls are TRBV9 and TRBJ1-3, with a weak D call TRBD1 (6 bases). The V gene lost 0 bases and the J gene lost 2 bases, with 15 bases spanning the gap. CDR1 is SGDLS and CDR2 is YYNGEE in the germline V gene. The CDR3 contains 17 residues. The CDR3 spells CASSVGLPGDAGNTIYF. The CDR3 region has the DNA TGTGCCAGCAGCGTAGGCCTCCCAGGGGACGCTGGAAACACCATATATTTT.

This chain uses TRBV15 with TRBJ2-3; 8 nucleotides line up with TRBD1. Germline V CDR1 and CDR2: LNHNV, YYDKDF (reference sequence). This CDR3 comprises 16 residues. After removal of 4 bases from V and 3 bases from J, the junction contained 9 bases not matched to a gene. CDR3 protein: CATSKALRQGTDTQYF. CDR3 nucleotides: TGTGCCACCAGCAAAGCGTTGAGACAGGGGACAGATACGCAGTATTTT.

This clone was detected once. The chain links TRBV25-1 to TRBJ1-1; TRBD1 agrees at 7 bases. The CDR3 extends over 15 amino acids. Trimming at V came to 3 bases and at J to 0 bases, leaving 4 bases not matched to a gene. CDR1 and CDR2 from the germline V gene are MGHDK and SYGVNS. The CDR3 loop is CASSDRGQLNTEAFF. The DNA for the CDR3 is TGTGCCAGCAGTGACCGGGGACAGCTGAACACTGAAGCTTTCTTT.

The chain links TRBV19 to TRBJ1-5; D is unclear. Per the germline V gene, CDR1 is LNHDA and CDR2 is SQIVND (reference sequence). Trimming stripped 2 bases from V and 6 bases from J, with 17 bases between. The CDR3 is 16 residues long. In DNA, the CDR3 is TGTGCCAGTAGTATACCGGGTATAGTCTCCGTTCAGCCCCAGCATTTT. Protein product: CASSIPGIVSVQPQHF.

The V call is TRBV4-1, the J call TRBJ2-7; TRBD2 might be the D (7 bases). This CDR3 spans 18 amino acids. Germline values: CDR1 MGHRA, CDR2 YSYEKL. Trimming pared 1 base from V and 0 bases from J, leaving 19 bases between. CDR3 sequence reads: CASSQGGGFGTSSYEQYF. The CDR3, as DNA: TGCGCCAGCAGCCAAGGGGGGGGCTTCGGGACAAGCTCCTACGAGCAGTACTTC.

The CDR3 spells CASSLLPGLENNEQFF. CDR3 sequence (DNA): TGTGCCAGCAGCCTACTACCGGGACTAGAGAACAATGAGCAGTTCTTC. V and J are TRBV4-2 and TRBJ2-1, with TRBD2 identical over 8 bases. With V trimmed by 4 bases and J by 5 bases, 10 bases remained unmatched. The CDR3 is made up of 16 amino acids. Germline V gene lookup returns CDR1 LGHNA and CDR2 YNFKEQ.

V is TRBV27 and J is TRBJ2-5; D might be TRBD2 (5 bases). The CDR3 runs to 14 residues. Looked up from germline, CDR1 is MNHEY and CDR2 is SMNVEV (reference sequence). Trimming took off 6 bases at V and 5 bases at J, with 16 bases between the two ends. The CDR3 DNA reads TGTGCCAGCAGCCAACCTAGCCGTTCTGAGACCCAGTACTTC. Protein product: CASSQPSRSETQYF.

The chain is built from TRBV2 and TRBJ1-2; perhaps TRBD1 as D (5 bases). V lost 7 bases to trimming and J lost 6 bases, with 15 bases between them. Germline V gene sequence: CDR1 SNHLY, CDR2 FYNNEI. The CDR3 sequence is 13 residues long. The CDR3 spells CASTLRERDGYTF. The CDR3 coding sequence is TGTGCCAGCACCCTCAGGGAACGGGATGGCTACACCTTC.

The chain has TRBV27 and TRBJ2-3; 9 nucleotides line up with TRBD1. Germline CDR1 and CDR2: MNHEY and SMNVEV (reference sequence). The V and J ends lost 6 bases and 0 bases, in that order; junction bases with no gene match: 4. The CDR3 is made up of 15 amino acids. DNA for the CDR3: TGTGCCAGCAGACGGACAGGGGCTAGCACAGATACGCAGTATTTT. This encodes CASRRTGASTDTQYF.

This chain uses TRBV6-6 with TRBJ1-5; TRBD1 aligns across 9 bases. The germline gives CDR1 MNHNY, CDR2 SVGAGI (reference sequence). The CDR3 contains 13 residues. The V and J ends lost 9 bases and 6 bases, in that order; junction bases with no gene match: 6. CDR3 bases: TGTGCCAGTACTTTACAGGGGGCTCAGCCCCAGCATTTT. Translated: CASTLQGAQPQHF.

The chain employs TRBV6-5 and TRBJ2-5; 7 bases agree with TRBD1. Germline values: CDR1 MNHEY, CDR2 SVGAGI. The CDR3 runs to 14 residues. J was trimmed by 5 bases and V by 6 bases; bases with no gene match: 9. This CDR3 is CASRSTGSYETQYF. DNA for the CDR3: TGTGCCAGCAGGTCGACAGGGAGTTATGAGACCCAGTACTTC.

The genes are TRBV28 and TRBJ2-7; D is perhaps TRBD1 (6 bases). V was clipped by 7 bases and J by 3 bases, with 25 bases between them. This CDR3 has 17 amino acids. The germline V gene has CDR1 MDHEN and CDR2 SYDVKM. For the CDR3, the DNA is TGTGCCAGCACCTTTGCCGGGTTAACAGGGTACGACTACGAGCAGTACTTC. Translation: CASTFAGLTGYDYEQYF.

The rearrangement uses TRBV27 and TRBJ1-2; the D is unclear. The CDR3 is 13 residues long. In germline, CDR1 is MNHEY, CDR2 SMNVEV (reference sequence). Trimming removed 3 bases from V and 6 bases from J, with 11 bases in between. CDR3 in amino acids: CASSFSSGNGYTF. The CDR3, as DNA: TGTGCCAGCAGTTTTTCGTCGGGTAATGGCTACACCTTC.